The 29 T cell receptor beta chains presented below share a single source sample, sequenced in a study of shared clonotypes between healthy human individuals. Only in-frame clones appear in the TCRdb table, and some are missing; sequencing was by immunoSEQ multiplex PCR. The table includes some 1.1 million clones, 77% detected once. Specimen: memory CD4+ T cells from PBMCs. Stated subset: CD45RA-negative fraction. These receptors all come from a young man in good health. Some clones in this sample may be carry-over from other donors' samples.

This clone has just a few counts. A read error may explain this, as a much larger clone is one base away. Other DNA sequences from this sample encode an identical CDR3 as well. The chain has TRBV7-2 and TRBJ2-5; D gene ambiguous. The CDR3 contains 12 residues. Germline V CDR1 and CDR2: SGHTA, FQGNSA. Between the trimmed V and J ends, which lost 5 bases and 5 bases, there was a span of 9 bases. CDR3 sequence reads: CASSPTGETQYF. The CDR3 nucleotides are TGTGCCAGCAGCCCCACCGGGGAGACCCAGTACTTC.

This clone occurred once. The chain couples TRBV2 to TRBJ2-3, with D perhaps matching TRBD1 or TRBD2 (5 bases each). The germline V and J ends were trimmed by 5 bases and 1 base, with 13 bases remaining between them. The length of the CDR3 is 15 residues. Germline lookup yields CDR1 SNHLY and CDR2 FYNNEI. The DNA of the CDR3 is TGTGCCAGCAGTAGGGACCGGCAGGGCACAGATACGCAGTATTTT. Its translation: CASSRDRQGTDTQYF. The full variable domain, with the rest looked up from reference TRBV2 and TRBJ2-3, is EPEVTQTPSHQVTQMGQEVILRCVPISNHLYFYWYRQILGQKVEFLVSFYNNEISEKSEIFDDQFSVERPDGSNFTLKIRSTKLEDSAMYFCASSRDRQGTDTQYFGPGTRLTVL.

This chain uses TRBV11-2 with TRBJ2-5, with 14 bases that match TRBD2. This CDR3 has 16 residues. V lost 5 bases and J lost 6; bases outside the gene matches: 8. Germline lookup yields CDR1 SGHAT and CDR2 FQNNGV. This CDR3 is CASSPPGLAGGKTQYF. Written as DNA, the CDR3 is TGTGCCAGCAGCCCTCCCGGACTAGCGGGAGGAAAGACCCAGTACTTC.

The chain employs TRBV4-2 and TRBJ1-1; no reliable D call. Germline V CDR1 and CDR2: LGHNA, YNFKEQ. The CDR3 totals 15 residues. Trimming took 4 bases from V and 6 from J, leaving 18 bases between them. The CDR3 coding sequence is TGTGCCAGCAGCCCGAATGGAGACCGGGGTTCTGAAGCTTTCTTT. Its protein is CASSPNGDRGSEAFF.

This clone was recorded a few times. The chain joins TRBV5-1 to TRBJ1-1; possibly TRBD1 for D (5 bases). V gave up 5 bases and J gave up 4 bases, with 18 bases separating them. This CDR3 contains 15 residues. Germline V lookup: CDR1 SGHRS, CDR2 YFSETQ. The CDR3 sequence: CASRRSGGQTTEAFF. Written as DNA, the CDR3 is TGCGCCAGCAGACGCTCCGGTGGACAAACCACTGAAGCTTTCTTT.

This chain links TRBV4-2 with TRBJ2-5, with D possibly called TRBD1 or TRBD2 (6 bases each). V lost 1 base and J lost 3, with 15 bases in between. The CDR3 is 16 residues long. Germline-derived CDR1 and CDR2 are LGHNA and YNFKEQ. The CDR3 spells CASSQGGTEGEETQYF. The DNA of the CDR3 is TGTGCCAGCAGCCAAGGGGGGACGGAGGGGGAAGAGACCCAGTACTTC.

The rearrangement joins TRBV18 to TRBJ1-2; 7 nucleotides agree with TRBD1. Trimming took 3 bases from V and 2 from J; bases not matched to a gene: 12. This CDR3 is 17 amino acids long. Germline-derived CDR1 and CDR2 are KGHSH and LQKENI. The CDR3 protein is CASSPPDSTGTNYGYTF. For the CDR3, the DNA is TGTGCCAGCTCACCCCCGGATTCGACAGGGACGAACTATGGCTACACCTTC.

Worth noting for this clone: This sample includes further DNA sequences coding for the same CDR3. V and J are TRBV30 and TRBJ1-4, with unresolved D. CDR3 length: 13 residues. CDR1 is GTSNPN and CDR2 is SVGIG in the germline V gene (reference sequence). Trimming pared 1 base from V and 8 bases from J, leaving 11 bases between. The chain's CDR3 is CAWSGRGREKLFF. In DNA form, the CDR3 reads TGTGCCTGGAGTGGGCGGGGTCGGGAAAAACTGTTTTTT.

For this clone: One end of the junction does not line up with germline, which may come from a read error. The chain uses TRBV6-6 and TRBJ1-4; TRBD1 is a possible D gene (6 bases). The CDR3 has 12 amino acids. Germline V lookup: CDR1 MNHNY, CDR2 SVGAGI (reference sequence). The CDR3 bases are TGTGCCGGCAGGGGAGGGAATGAAAAACTGTTTTTT. Translation: CAGRGGNEKLFF.

The chain recombines TRBV7-9 with TRBJ1-2, with D hard to call. The CDR3 loop spans 13 amino acids. Germline CDR1 SEHNR, CDR2 FQNEAQ (reference sequence). V lost 0 bases and J 7 bases, leaving 9 bases between the germline ends. The CDR3 loop reads CASSLAEGFGYTF. The CDR3 DNA follows: TGTGCCAGCAGCTTAGCGGAGGGATTTGGCTACACCTTC.

V is TRBV11-3 and J is TRBJ2-2; 10 bases fit TRBD2. This CDR3 has 15 amino acids. The ends lost 1 base at V and 4 bases at J; junction bases unmatched: 0. The germline CDR1 and CDR2 sequences are SGHNT and YENEEA. The CDR3 DNA reads TGTGCCAGCAGCTTAGGGACTAGCGGCACCGGGGAGCTGTTTTTT. It yields the protein CASSLGTSGTGELFF.

This clone was observed a few times. The CDR3 DNA is TGTGCCAGTACCTCCCCCGGGCGGCCCCAGCATTTT. Protein sequence: CASTSPGRPQHF. The chain uses TRBV19 and TRBJ1-5; the D is unclear. The germline CDR1 and CDR2 sequences are LNHDA and SQIVND (reference sequence). This CDR3 comprises 12 residues. V was cut by 7 bases and J by 9 bases, with 13 bases left in between.

This clone was observed once. CDR3 region: CASAHYNEQFF. CDR3 coding DNA: TGTGCTAGTGCCCACTACAATGAGCAGTTCTTC. V and J are TRBV12-5 and TRBJ2-1, with D unresolved. In germline, CDR1 is LGHNT, CDR2 FRNRAP. Trimming stripped 7 bases from V and 3 bases from J, with 4 bases between. The CDR3 contains 11 residues.

V gene TRBV27 combines with J gene TRBJ2-5, with D hard to call. The V gene's germline CDR1 is MNHEY and CDR2 SMNVEV (reference sequence). Trimming removed 2 bases from V and 5 bases from J, with 12 bases in between. This CDR3 comprises 14 residues. The CDR3 nucleotides read TGTGCCAGCAGTTTAGGCGCTTTCGGGGAGACCCAGTACTTC. Translating it yields CASSLGAFGETQYF.

The V call is TRBV7-2, the J call TRBJ2-1; 8 positions match TRBD2. V shed 5 bases and J 4 bases; nucleotides not matched to a gene: 7. There are 15 residues in the CDR3. Germline assignment: CDR1 SGHTA and CDR2 FQGNSA. CDR3 amino acids: CASSDGTRPYNEQFF. As DNA, the CDR3 is TGTGCCAGCAGCGATGGGACTAGGCCTTACAATGAGCAGTTCTTC.

The chain recombines TRBV4-1 with TRBJ1-2; possibly TRBD1 for D (5 bases). V dropped 1 base and J dropped 1 base, with 13 bases sitting between them. The CDR3 is 16 residues long. Germline CDR1 MGHRA, CDR2 YSYEKL. The CDR3 spells CASSQVFAGINYGYTF. CDR3 coding DNA: TGCGCCAGCAGCCAAGTTTTTGCAGGGATTAACTATGGCTACACCTTC.

The V gene is TRBV4-2, the J gene TRBJ2-1; D tentatively fits TRBD1 or TRBD2 (8 bases each). The V and J ends lost 5 bases and 0 bases respectively, with 26 bases between them. The CDR3 has 20 residues. The germline V gene encodes CDR1 LGHNA and CDR2 YNFKEQ. This CDR3 is CASSGQGGTRVPSSYNEQFF. The CDR3 DNA follows: TGTGCCAGCAGCGGACAGGGAGGGACTAGAGTGCCGAGCTCCTACAATGAGCAGTTCTTC.

Note on this clone: This sequence may be a read error, since a much larger clone differs from it by one base. The sample has other DNA sequences that encode this CDR3 too. The genes are TRBV30 and TRBJ2-7; 9 positions agree with TRBD2. Germline CDR1 is GTSNPN and CDR2 is SVGIG (reference sequence). The CDR3 is made up of 14 amino acids. V dropped 3 bases and J dropped 10; count of bases not matched to a gene: 13. CDR3 bases: TGTGCCTGGAGGCCCTGGCGGGAGGGCCGCGAACAGTACTTC. Its translation is CAWRPWREGREQYF.

There are a few counts of this clone. CDR3 loop: CASSLDLAGTDTQYF. Here the CDR3 DNA reads TGTGCCAGCAGCTTAGACCTAGCGGGGACAGATACGCAGTATTTT. The V call is TRBV5-8, the J call TRBJ2-3; TRBD2 matches at 9 bases. This CDR3 has 15 residues. Germline V CDR1 and CDR2: SGHTS, YDEGEE. J was trimmed by 3 bases and V by 2 bases; bases with no gene match: 4.

The chain combines TRBV30 with TRBJ2-6; D is ambiguous. Germline CDR1 and CDR2: GTSNPN and SVGIG (reference sequence). The V end lost 4 bases, the J end lost 4 bases, and 8 bases lay between the germline ends. The length of the CDR3 is 13 residues. CDR3 in DNA: TGTGCCTGGATCGGCCGAGGGGCCAACGTCCTGACTTTC. Translating it yields CAWIGRGANVLTF.

This chain joins TRBV4-1 and TRBJ2-7; D gene uncertain. Per the germline V gene, CDR1 is MGHRA and CDR2 is YSYEKL. CDR3 length: 14 residues. V was clipped by 0 bases and J by 2 bases, with 8 bases between them. Here the CDR3 reads CASSQDVFTYEQYF. In DNA form, the CDR3 reads TGCGCCAGCAGCCAAGATGTGTTTACCTACGAGCAGTACTTC.

This clone was detected once. The V and J genes are TRBV6-6 and TRBJ2-5, with a possible D match to TRBD2 (6 bases). V dropped 3 bases and J dropped 0 bases, with 14 bases sitting between them. CDR1 and CDR2 from the germline V gene are MNHNY and SVGAGI (reference sequence). There are 16 residues in the CDR3. Written as DNA, the CDR3 is TGTGCCAGCAGTTATAACCCTCGGGGGTACCAAGAGACCCAGTACTTC. This codes for CASSYNPRGYQETQYF.

This clone has only a few counts. The genes are TRBV6-1 and TRBJ1-5; D unresolved. The length of the CDR3 is 13 residues. V shed 2 bases and J shed 6 bases, with 8 bases lying between them. The germline CDR1 and CDR2 sequences are MNHNS and SASEGT. The CDR3 DNA sequence: TGTGCCAGCAGTGAATTCTCTAGTCAGCCCCAGCATTTT. Translation: CASSEFSSQPQHF.

The chain uses TRBV7-2 and TRBJ1-2, with 7 bases identical to TRBD1. The CDR3 covers 11 residues. The V and J ends lost 8 bases and 11 bases, in that order; junction bases with no gene match: 8. Per germline, CDR1 SGHTA and CDR2 FQGNSA. The DNA for the CDR3 is TGTGCCAGCGGGCAGGGGGGGAGGTACACCTTC. Residues: CASGQGGRYTF.

The chain uses TRBV6-5 and TRBJ2-7, with D unresolved. The CDR3 is 15 residues long. Trimming pared 6 bases from V and 6 bases from J, leaving 21 bases between. Germline V CDR1 and CDR2: MNHEY, SVGAGI. CDR3 nucleotide sequence: TGTGCCAGCAGACCGACCCAAAGTGGGATCGTCGAGCAGTACTTC. Protein sequence: CASRPTQSGIVEQYF.

The chain has TRBV11-2 and TRBJ2-1, with 7 positions matching TRBD1. Germline lookup yields CDR1 SGHAT and CDR2 FQNNGV. The junction had 16 bases not matched to a gene; V was cut back by 5 bases and J by 12 bases. CDR3 length: 15 amino acids. This CDR3 reads CASSPGTVSIGRQFF. The CDR3 DNA reads as TGTGCCAGCAGCCCTGGGACAGTAAGCATCGGAAGGCAGTTCTTC. The full variable domain, rest sourced from reference TRBV11-2 and TRBJ2-1, is EAGVAQSPRYKIIEKRQSVAFWCNPISGHATLYWYQQILGQGPKLLIQFQNNGVVDDSQLPKDRFSAERLKGVDSTLKIQPAKLEDSAVYLCASSPGTVSIGRQFFGPGTRLTVL.

Points on this clone: This sequence may be a read error, since a much larger clone differs from it by one base. The chain has TRBV7-2 and TRBJ2-2; 13 bases line up with TRBD2. V lost 7 bases to trimming and J lost 5 bases; unmatched junction nucleotides: 4. Germline V gene data show CDR1 as SGHTA and CDR2 as FQGNSA. The CDR3 loop spans 15 amino acids. Here the CDR3 DNA reads TGTGCCAGCACCCCGGGACTAGCGGGAACCGGGGAGCTGTTTTTT. This translates into CASTPGLAGTGELFF.

The chain couples TRBV27 to TRBJ2-7; D is unresolved. Per the germline V gene, CDR1 is MNHEY and CDR2 is SMNVEV (reference sequence). The length of the CDR3 is 13 residues. The ends were cut back, 5 bases at V and 0 bases at J, with 8 bases in the middle. This chain's CDR3 is CASSDPNSYEQYF. The CDR3 DNA reads TGTGCCAGCAGTGATCCCAACTCCTACGAGCAGTACTTC.

The chain is built from TRBV19 and TRBJ2-1, with a possible D match to TRBD2 (6 bases). V lost 4 bases and J 4 bases, leaving 8 bases between the germline ends. This CDR3 comprises 13 residues. The germline gives CDR1 LNHDA, CDR2 SQIVND (reference sequence). The CDR3 sequence is CASSRGLYNEQFF. The DNA of the CDR3 is TGTGCCAGTAGTAGGGGACTTTACAATGAGCAGTTCTTC.